This T cell receptor (beta chain) was recovered during a study of T cell clones after liver transplantation. Sequenced by immunoSEQ multiplex PCR; TCRdb stores in-frame clones only, minus some. This table has about 100,000 clones, 80% to 85% appearing once. The sample was CD4+ T cells from blood, taken before liver transplant. The receptor was isolated from a human donor who received a liver transplant.

DNA for the CDR3: TGTGCCAGCAGCCCACAAGGGGCTAGCGGGAGTGAGCAGTTCTTC. Its protein is CASSPQGASGSEQFF. The rearrangement links TRBV7-2 to TRBJ2-1; 10 positions agree with TRBD2. The CDR3 totals 15 residues. V lost 5 bases and J lost 9; bases outside the gene matches: 10. Germline V gene data show CDR1 as SGHTA and CDR2 as FQGNSA.